This TCR beta chain was identified during a study of tissue T cells after allogeneic stem cell transplantation. Sequencing used immunoSEQ multiplex PCR; TCRdb keeps in-frame clones, though not all of them. Of around 3,200 clones in the sample, approximately 41% were seen once. The time point denotes: mouse harvest day 14 after allogeneic transplant. Mouse grafts combined 10^7 T-cell-depleted bone marrow cells with 10^6 splenic CD5+ T cells. This mouse GVHD model was MHC-mismatched B6 to BALB/c, profiled day 7 or 14. The table lists this clone with a count of one. Mouse names are used for the genes. The clonotype comes from a female BALB/c mouse given C57BL/6 T cells with graft-versus-host disease after an allogeneic hematopoietic cell transplant. The sample comprised gut tissue.

The sequenced part of the CDR3 DNA is TGTGCCAGCAGTCTGGGGACTGGGGGAAACACCTTGTAC. This encodes CASSLGTGGNTLY. The full CDR3 is CASSLGTGGNTLYF. This chain joins TRBV26 and TRBJ2-4; 11 bases align to TRBD2. The sequence runs out 1 residue before the end of the CDR3; the remainder is reconstructed from the germline J gene. Germline values: CDR1 KGHPV, CDR2 FQNQEV (reference sequence). This CDR3 is built from 14 residues. Trimming took 2 bases from V and 5 from J; bases not matched to a gene: 0.